These 10 T cell receptor beta chains were sequenced from one sample in a study of early T cells in non-severe SARS-CoV-2 infection. TCRdb ran MiXCR on the 5' RACE reads and lists one entry per CDR3 protein. Of 65,000 to 90,000 distinct CDR3 sequences in the sample, around 10% were seen once. The sample was whole blood. All receptors come from an adult who was a healthcare worker with PCR-confirmed SARS-CoV-2 infection or an uninfected control (not recorded which).

A note on this clonotype: A much more abundant neighbour one base away suggests this may be a read error. The rearrangement joins TRBV7-3 to TRBJ2-3, with 10 bases identical to TRBD2. V shed 5 bases, J shed 9 bases, and the junction held 5 bases outside the gene matches. From germline, CDR1 is SGHTA and CDR2 FQGTGA. There are 13 residues in the CDR3. The CDR3 region has the DNA TGTGCCAGCAGCCGGGGGACTAGCGTGACGCAGTATTTT. Translated, it gives CASSRGTSVTQYF.

This clonotype was recorded at least ten times. The rearrangement uses TRBV7-9 and TRBJ2-1, with TRBD2 matching 7 bases. The length of the CDR3 is 15 residues. The germline V gene encodes CDR1 SEHNR and CDR2 FQNEAQ (reference sequence). With V trimmed by 3 bases and J by 12 bases, 14 bases remained unmatched. The CDR3 DNA is TGTGCCAGCAGCTTTGGAGGGACTACAGAGGTAGGGCAGTTCTTC. Its protein is CASSFGGTTEVGQFF.

This clonotype was observed many times. The chain couples TRBV6-6 to TRBJ2-1; D uncertain. Trimming removed 8 bases at V and 0 bases at J, with 8 bases between. The V gene's germline CDR1 is MNHNY and CDR2 SVGAGI (reference sequence). This CDR3 has 13 amino acids. CDR3 region: CASLLSSYNEQFF. Here the CDR3 DNA reads TGTGCCAGCCTACTGAGCTCCTACAATGAGCAGTTCTTC.

There are a few counts of this clonotype. This chain uses TRBV10-3 with TRBJ2-1; 10 positions agree with TRBD2. After removal of 2 bases from V and 9 bases from J, the junction contained 4 bases not matched to a gene. This CDR3 region has 14 residues. Germline V lookup: CDR1 ENHRY, CDR2 SYGVKD. CDR3 nucleotide sequence: TGTGCCATCAGTGAGCCGGGACTAGCGAGTGAGCAGTTCTTC. Amino acid sequence: CAISEPGLASEQFF.

V gene TRBV20-1 combines with J gene TRBJ2-1, with a weak D call TRBD2 (5 bases). This CDR3 is 12 amino acids long. V lost 1 base, J lost 5 bases, and 6 bases lay in between. Germline CDR1 DFQATT, CDR2 SNEGSKA (reference sequence). CDR3 DNA: TGCAGTGCTAGAGCGGGAAACAATGAGCAGTTCTTC. Its translation: CSARAGNNEQFF.

This clonotype was seen repeatedly, ten times or more. The chain recombines TRBV19 with TRBJ1-5; possible D gene TRBD1, 5 bases. The CDR3 has 15 residues. Germline CDR1 LNHDA, CDR2 SQIVND (reference sequence). V lost 7 bases and J lost 6, with 19 bases in between. CDR3 in amino acids: CASIPQVGLGQPQHF. The CDR3 DNA follows: TGTGCCAGTATTCCACAGGTGGGGTTGGGTCAGCCCCAGCATTTT.

This clonotype occurred a few times. The rearrangement uses TRBV5-4 and TRBJ2-4, with unresolved D. The V and J ends lost 2 bases and 0 bases respectively, with 6 bases between them. The CDR3 covers 14 residues. Germline CDR1 and CDR2: SGHNT and YYREEE (reference sequence). The CDR3 spells CASSFPGAKNIQYF. The CDR3 region has the DNA TGTGCCAGCAGCTTCCCGGGAGCCAAAAACATTCAGTACTTC.

Only a few counts were recorded for this clonotype. The chain links TRBV27 to TRBJ1-1; D unclear. V was shortened by 2 bases and J by 4 bases, with 8 bases between the two germline ends. CDR3 length equals 13 residues. CDR1 is MNHEY, CDR2 SMNVEV, per germline (reference sequence). The CDR3 loop reads CASSLVGSTEAFF. In DNA, the CDR3 is TGTGCCAGCAGTTTAGTGGGGTCCACTGAAGCTTTCTTT.

This clonotype has a handful of counts. The chain joins TRBV29-1 to TRBJ2-5; 7 nucleotides align to TRBD2. CDR1 and CDR2 from the germline V gene are SQVTM and ANQGSEA. The CDR3 length is 13 residues. The V gene end was trimmed by 6 bases and the J gene end by 2 bases; junction bases not matched to a gene: 6. For the CDR3, the DNA is TGCAGCGTGACGCCGGGGGGACAAGAGACCCAGTACTTC. Translated: CSVTPGGQETQYF.

The chain is built from TRBV4-1 and TRBJ2-4, with D uncertain. The V end was cut by 1 base, the J end by 8 bases, with 12 bases between. The CDR3 sequence is 14 residues long. Germline V gene data show CDR1 as MGHRA and CDR2 as YSYEKL. Here the CDR3 reads CASSQGRPGYIQYF. CDR3 DNA: TGCGCCAGCAGCCAAGGCAGGCCCGGGTACATTCAGTACTTC.